These T cell receptor beta chains were read from a single sample in a study of OX40 agonist ivuxolimab in advanced cancers. The table came from immunoSEQ multiplex PCR; TCRdb's copy has only in-frame clones and leaves some out. Counted here are roughly 40,000 clones, about 88% occurring once; the ten biggest clones make up around 10%. The sequences come from CD4+ or CD8+ T cells sorted from blood, collected in a trial of the OX40 agonist ivuxolimab. The receptors here all came from an adult with an advanced solid tumor such as melanoma, head and neck, liver or kidney cancer. Each CDR3 is given with its conserved first and last residue. A D gene is named only where the DNA matches it firmly. A row's size may be missing; if present it is once, few, many or a size class.

NA	NA	TRBV15	TRBJ1-4	CATSSIASNEKLFF	TGTGCCACCAGCAGTATTGCCAGTAATGAAAAACTGTTTTTT
once	TRBD1	TRBV7-3	TRBJ2-5	CASSLGDSQETQYF	TGTGCCAGCAGCCTGGGGGACAGCCAAGAGACCCAGTACTTC
NA	NA	TRBV10-1	TRBJ2-1	CASSESGEGSGDEQFF	TGCGCCAGCAGTGAGTCGGGCGAGGGGTCAGGGGATGAGCAGTTCTTC
NA	TRBD1	TRBV7-8	TRBJ1-1	CASSLTGAYTEAFF	TGTGCCAGCAGCTTAACAGGGGCTTACACTGAAGCTTTCTTT
NA	TRBD1	TRBV2	TRBJ1-1	CASSETGVVATEAFF	TGTGCCAGCAGTGAGACAGGGGTGGTGGCAACTGAAGCTTTCTTT
NA	TRBD2	TRBV7-9	TRBJ2-1	CASSLNSGRNNEQFF	TGTGCCAGCAGCTTAAATAGCGGGAGGAACAATGAGCAGTTCTTC
NA	NA	TRBV2	TRBJ1-5	CASRLKGQYSNQPQHF	TGTGCCAGCAGGCTAAAGGGGCAGTATAGCAATCAGCCCCAGCATTTT
NA	TRBD2	TRBV6-5	TRBJ2-1	CASSYSTSGNNEQFF	TGTGCCAGCAGTTACTCGACTAGCGGGAACAATGAGCAGTTCTTC
NA	TRBD1	TRBV5-6	TRBJ1-1	CASSIGTAEAFF	TGTGCCAGCAGCATCGGGACAGCTGAAGCTTTCTTT
NA	TRBD2	TRBV11-2	TRBJ2-5	CASSLTSGSYGETQYF	TGTGCCAGCAGCCTGACTAGCGGGAGCTATGGAGAGACCCAGTACTTC
NA	NA	TRBV19	TRBJ2-7	CASGHSSYEQYF	TGTGCCAGCGGGCACTCCTCCTACGAGCAGTACTTC
NA	NA	TRBV4-3	TRBJ2-7	CASSQVRGPYEQYF	TGCGCCAGCAGCCAAGTTAGGGGCCCCTACGAGCAGTACTTC
NA	TRBD2	TRBV29-1	TRBJ2-7	CSVETSGVSYEQYF	TGCAGCGTTGAAACTAGCGGGGTCTCCTACGAGCAGTACTTC
NA	NA	TRBV6-6	TRBJ1-1	CASTLTGVNTEAFF	TGTGCCAGCACCCTGACAGGCGTGAACACTGAAGCTTTCTTT
NA	TRBD1	TRBV15	TRBJ1-6	CATSRDPGQGVFYNSPLHF	TGTGCCACCAGCAGAGATCCAGGACAGGGGGTCTTCTATAATTCACCCCTCCACTTT
NA	NA	TRBV6-5	TRBJ2-1	CASSYSGPYNEQFF	TGTGCCAGCAGTTACTCGGGGCCTTACAATGAGCAGTTCTTC
NA	NA	TRBV27	TRBJ1-2	CASSLDRGRGYTF	TGTGCCAGCAGCCTCGACCGGGGGCGAGGCTACACCTTC
NA	TRBD2	TRBV5-4	TRBJ2-3	CASSSTSGGPHSTDTQYF	TGTGCCAGCAGTTCTACTAGCGGGGGGCCCCATAGCACAGATACGCAGTATTTT
few	NA	TRBV29-1	TRBJ1-1	CSVELTEAFF	TGCAGCGTTGAGTTGACTGAAGCTTTCTTT
NA	TRBD2	TRBV4-1	TRBJ2-2	CASSQMASGGATGELFF	TGCGCCAGCAGCCAGATGGCTAGCGGGGGAGCCACCGGGGAGCTGTTTTTT
NA	NA	TRBV7-9	TRBJ1-1	CASSLGYTEAFF	TGTGCCAGCAGCTTAGGTTACACTGAAGCTTTCTTT
NA	NA	TRBV19	TRBJ1-2	CASSMGGMKGSYYGYTF	TGTGCCAGTAGTATGGGGGGAATGAAAGGATCCTACTATGGCTACACCTTC
once	NA	TRBV21-1	TRBJ2-5	CASSTWGETQYF	TGTGCCAGCAGCACTTGGGGTGAGACCCAGTACTTC
NA	TRBD2	TRBV7-7	TRBJ2-3	CASSQSSGPTDTQYF	TGTGCTAGCAGTCAGTCTAGCGGACCCACAGATACGCAGTATTTT
few	NA	TRBV5-1	TRBJ2-7	CASSLGVGSGEQYF	TGCGCCAGCAGCTTGGGGGTCGGGAGCGGCGAGCAGTACTTC
few	NA	TRBV4-1	TRBJ1-5	CASSQVWDQPQHF	TGCGCCAGCAGCCAAGTCTGGGATCAGCCCCAGCATTTT
NA	NA	TRBV9	TRBJ2-5	CASSGQEETQYF	TGTGCCAGCAGCGGACAAGAGGAGACCCAGTACTTC
NA	NA	TRBV5-1	TRBJ1-1	CASSALGANTEAFF	TGCGCCAGCAGCGCCTTAGGAGCTAACACTGAAGCTTTCTTT
NA	NA	TRBV7-9	TRBJ2-7	CASSLVRVPYEQYF	TGTGCCAGCAGCTTAGTCAGGGTACCCTACGAGCAGTACTTC
NA	NA	TRBV4-1	TRBJ2-7	CASSQDRQSRDEQYF	TGCGCCAGCAGCCAAGACCGCCAGTCGCGAGACGAGCAGTACTTC
NA	NA	TRBV5-5	TRBJ1-5	CASILGVGSNQPQHF	TGTGCCAGCATCTTAGGGGTGGGAAGCAATCAGCCCCAGCATTTT
NA	NA	TRBV7-9	TRBJ2-5	CASSPPQETQYF	TGTGCCAGCTCCCCCCCCCAAGAGACCCAGTACTTC
NA	TRBD2	TRBV13	TRBJ2-7	CASSLRTSGRPFEQYF	TGTGCCAGCAGCCTTCGGACTAGCGGGAGGCCGTTCGAGCAGTACTTC
NA	NA	TRBV10-3	TRBJ1-3	CAISDSLSHGNTIYF	TGTGCCATCAGTGATTCATTGTCACATGGAAACACCATATATTTT
NA	NA	TRBV6-5	TRBJ1-1	CASSYTDRRITEAFF	TGTGCCAGCAGTTACACCGACAGAAGGATTACTGAAGCTTTCTTT
NA	NA	TRBV6-5	TRBJ2-1	CASSNLVWEQFF	TGTGCCAGCAGTAACTTAGTCTGGGAGCAGTTCTTC
few	NA	TRBV7-3	TRBJ1-2	CASSSILTDYGYTF	TGTGCCAGCAGCTCCATCCTGACAGACTATGGCTACACCTTC
NA	NA	TRBV27	TRBJ2-7	CASSNQGRANEQYF	TGTGCCAGCAGTAACCAGGGTCGCGCCAACGAGCAGTACTTC
NA	TRBD1	TRBV5-1	TRBJ2-2	CASSSRQGVGQAGELFF	TGCGCCAGCAGCTCCCGACAGGGGGTCGGACAAGCCGGGGAGCTGTTTTTT
NA	NA	TRBV5-5	TRBJ1-5	CASSPGALSNQPQHF	TGTGCCAGCAGCCCCGGAGCGTTGAGCAATCAGCCCCAGCATTTT
NA	NA	TRBV6-5	TRBJ1-4	CASSIGEKLFF	TGTGCCAGCAGCATCGGTGAAAAACTGTTTTTT
NA	NA	TRBV19	TRBJ2-1	CASSTELVGNNEQFF	TGTGCCAGTAGTACAGAACTAGTCGGGAACAATGAGCAGTTCTTC
NA	TRBD1	TRBV4-1	TRBJ2-7	CASSQIRGYSYEQYF	TGCGCCAGCAGCCAAATCAGGGGGTACTCCTACGAGCAGTACTTC
NA	TRBD2	TRBV2	TRBJ2-1	CASRGTSGGYNEQFF	TGTGCCAGCAGGGGGACTAGCGGTGGCTACAATGAGCAGTTCTTC
NA	NA	TRBV28	TRBJ2-2	CASNQGSGELFF	TGTGCCAGCAACCAGGGATCCGGGGAGCTGTTTTTT
NA	TRBD1	TRBV18	TRBJ2-1	CASSPPRGTGFYNEQFF	TGTGCCAGCTCACCACCGAGGGGGACAGGGTTCTACAATGAGCAGTTCTTC
NA	NA	TRBV6-1	TRBJ2-4	CASSPGNIQYF	TGTGCCAGCAGTCCCGGCAACATTCAGTACTTC
NA	NA	TRBV7-8	TRBJ2-1	CASSLRVPYNEQFF	TGTGCCAGCAGCTTAAGGGTGCCGTACAATGAGCAGTTCTTC
NA	NA	TRBV13	TRBJ1-2	CASSHTASNYGYTF	TGTGCCAGCAGCCACACGGCCTCTAACTATGGCTACACCTTC